This TCR beta chain appears in the sequencing data of a study of shared clonotypes between healthy human individuals. Study information: Those who served as donors were two women and a few men between the ages of 18 and 49.

Naive CD8 cells comprised CD45RO-negative, CCR7-positively selected cells, excluding terminally differentiated effector memory CD45RA+ cells. The germline V gene has CDR1 MNHEY and CDR2 SMNVEV (reference sequence). The CDR3 contains 17 residues. Trimming at V came to 5 bases and at J to 2 bases, leaving 9 bases not matched to a gene. Here immunoSEQ multiplex PCR was the method, and the copy in TCRdb shows in-frame clones only, minus some. Found here are roughly 850,000 clones, around 96% of them singletons; the top ten hold around 0.25%. This TCR was sampled from a man aged 25-40 years in good health. The rearrangement joins TRBV27 to TRBJ2-2; 9 bases fit TRBD2. Source material: naive CD8+ T cells sorted from blood. The CDR3 DNA follows: TGTGCCAGCAGTCCCTCAGCGGGAGGACTCAACACCGGGGAGCTGTTTTTT. Its protein is CASSPSAGGLNTGELFF.